These 29 T cell receptor beta chains originate from one sample sequenced in a study of T-cell reconstitution after alpha-beta-depleted transplantation in children. Unique molecular identifiers tagged the TCRbeta library. TCRdb reanalysed the PCR reads using MiXCR and keeps one entry per CDR3 protein. Among hundreds of thousands of distinct CDR3 sequences listed, approximately 16% were seen once. The sequencing used PBMCs from the stem cell graft donor, collected from the stem cell graft. The receptors originated from a human donor who donated a stem cell graft to a child with acute myeloid leukemia.

The chain joins TRBV21-1 to TRBJ2-7. TRBV21-1 is a documented pseudogene. This CDR3 comprises 16 residues. The CDR3 sequence is CASSKAGLIQLCEQYV. CDR3 nucleotides: TGTGCCAGCAGCAAAGCCGGGCTTATCCAACTCTGCGAGCAGTACGTC.

V usage is TRBV20-1 and J usage is TRBJ2-1; 13 nucleotides agree with TRBD2. Germline values: CDR1 DFQATT, CDR2 SNEGSKA (reference sequence). The CDR3 runs to 17 residues. V was pared by 1 base and J by 8 bases, with 11 bases of the junction left unmatched. The CDR3 here is CSARVPRTSGGGYEQFF. As DNA, the CDR3 is TGCAGTGCTAGAGTCCCACGGACTAGCGGGGGAGGGTATGAGCAGTTCTTC.

This clonotype came up many times. This chain connects TRBV6-1 to TRBJ2-1; weak D call: TRBD1 (6 bases). Between the trimmed V and J ends, which lost 6 bases and 0 bases, there was a span of 21 bases. This CDR3 has 18 amino acids. CDR1 and CDR2 from the germline V gene are MNHNS and SASEGT. CDR3: CASRAYSGTTSSYNEQFF. The CDR3 region has the DNA TGTGCCAGCAGAGCCTATTCCGGGACAACTAGCTCCTACAATGAGCAGTTCTTC.

V usage is TRBV27 and J usage is TRBJ2-1, with TRBD2 identical over 13 bases. The CDR3 is 17 residues long. Germline CDR1 is MNHEY and CDR2 is SMNVEV (reference sequence). The junction had 15 bases not matched to a gene; V was cut back by 4 bases and J by 12 bases. The CDR3 nucleotides read TGTGCCAGCAGTTCATCCTACACTAGCGGGGGGGCGATGCGGCAGTTCTTC. It encodes CASSSSYTSGGAMRQFF.

A word on this clonotype: Possible read error: a much larger clone is one base away. The chain couples TRBV12-3 or TRBV12-4 to TRBJ1-1; tentative D call: TRBD1 (5 bases). The CDR3 is 13 residues long. Trimming removed 5 bases from V and 1 base from J, with 8 bases in between. CDR3 loop: CASSVRENTEAFF. In DNA, the CDR3 is TGTGCCAGCAGTGTCAGGGAGAACACTGAAGCTTTCTTT.

This clonotype was seen only a few times. This rearrangement joins TRBV25-1 to TRBJ2-5, with a tentative D call TRBD2 (6 bases). Germline CDR1 and CDR2: MGHDK and SYGVNS. The V gene lost 6 bases and the J gene lost 3 bases, with 11 bases spanning the gap. This CDR3 comprises 13 residues. The CDR3 DNA reads as TGTGCCAGCAGATCGGGACTCGAAGAGACCCAGTACTTC. This sequence encodes CASRSGLEETQYF.

Only a few counts were recorded for this clonotype. The chain links TRBV29-1 to TRBJ2-7; 7 bases fit TRBD1. This CDR3 has 13 amino acids. V dropped 3 bases and J dropped 2; count of bases not matched to a gene: 4. Germline lookup yields CDR1 SQVTM and CDR2 ANQGSEA. CDR3 residues: CSVDRGPAYEQYF. As DNA, the CDR3 is TGCAGCGTTGATAGGGGGCCGGCCTACGAGCAGTACTTC.

The chain carries TRBV6-2 or TRBV6-3 and TRBJ1-1, with 7 bases lining up with TRBD1. This CDR3 comprises 15 residues. J gave up 7 bases and V 1 base, and 9 bases lay outside the gene matches. From germline, CDR1 is MNHEY and CDR2 SVGEGT. CDR3 in amino acids: CASSYFGQATFEAFF. In nucleotides, the CDR3 is TGTGCCAGCAGTTACTTCGGACAGGCTACTTTTGAAGCTTTCTTT.

This clonotype was detected only a few times. J is TRBJ1-2 and V is TRBV7-9, with D hard to call. In germline, CDR1 is SEHNR, CDR2 FQNEAQ (reference sequence). The CDR3 is 16 amino acids. Between the trimmed V and J ends, which lost 5 bases and 3 bases, there was a span of 19 bases. The CDR3 DNA reads as TGTGCCAGCAGCACCTCCTATGACCGAACCCACTATGGCTACACCTTC. Translation: CASSTSYDRTHYGYTF.

The chain joins TRBV20-1 to TRBJ1-5; 10 bases are a match to TRBD1. With V trimmed by 7 bases and J by 6 bases, 3 bases remained unmatched. Germline values: CDR1 DFQATT, CDR2 SNEGSKA (reference sequence). CDR3 size: 12 residues. The CDR3 sequence: CSVDRGAQPQHF. The DNA for the CDR3 is TGCAGTGTGGACAGGGGGGCTCAGCCCCAGCATTTT.

This clonotype occurred many times. The gene calls are TRBV24-1 and TRBJ2-5; D tentatively reads TRBD1 or TRBD2 (5 bases each). Germline CDR1 and CDR2: KGHDR and SFDVKD. Trimming removed 4 bases from V and 12 bases from J, with 17 bases in between. The CDR3 length is 13 residues. This chain's CDR3 is CATSDPGRRLKYF. DNA for the CDR3: TGTGCCACCAGTGACCCGGGACGGAGGCTTAAGTACTTC.

The table lists this clonotype with many counts. V usage is TRBV7-3 and J usage is TRBJ2-2; 10 bases fit TRBD1. The CDR3 is 14 amino acids. CDR1 and CDR2 (germline): SGHTA, FQGTGA. V lost 9 bases to trimming and J lost 5 bases; unmatched junction nucleotides: 6. CDR3 amino acids: CASSTGQGTGELFF. The CDR3 nucleotides are TGTGCCAGTAGTACGGGACAGGGGACCGGGGAGCTGTTTTTT.

This clonotype appeared many times. The rearrangement joins TRBV29-1 to TRBJ1-5; D may be TRBD1 (5 bases). CDR1 and CDR2 from the germline V gene are SQVTM and ANQGSEA. The CDR3 contains 13 residues. Trimming left V 3 bases short and J 4 bases short, with 10 bases between. CDR3 DNA: TGCAGCGTTGACAGGGATTCAAATCAGCCCCAGCATTTT. Translation gives CSVDRDSNQPQHF. Full variable domain (missing parts from reference TRBV29-1 and TRBJ1-5): SAVISQKPSRDICQRGTSLTIQCQVDSQVTMMFWYRQQPGQSLTLIATANQGSEATYESGFVIDKFPISRPNLTFSTLTVSNMSPEDSSIYLCSVDRDSNQPQHFGDGTRLSIL.

This clonotype has at least ten counts. The chain carries TRBV20-1 and TRBJ1-1; D remains ambiguous. Trimming took off 1 base at V and 0 bases at J, with 9 bases between the two ends. Germline V gene data show CDR1 as DFQATT and CDR2 as SNEGSKA (reference sequence). There are 14 residues in the CDR3. The CDR3 loop reads CSARGKGMNTEAFF. In DNA form, the CDR3 reads TGCAGTGCTAGAGGGAAGGGTATGAACACTGAAGCTTTCTTT.

At least ten counts were recorded for this clonotype. The CDR3 protein is CSARQGAGIDGYTF. The CDR3 DNA reads as TGCAGTGCTAGACAGGGGGCCGGTATTGATGGCTACACCTTC. The chain has TRBV20-1 and TRBJ1-2, with 8 bases matching TRBD1. Trimming cost V 2 bases and J 6 bases; bases outside gene matches: 8. Germline V gene sequence: CDR1 DFQATT, CDR2 SNEGSKA (reference sequence). This CDR3 comprises 14 residues.

The chain employs TRBV5-1 and TRBJ1-2, with D tentatively TRBD1 (6 bases). This CDR3 is 15 amino acids long. Trimming stripped 4 bases from V and 4 bases from J, with 17 bases between. Germline CDR1 SGHRS, CDR2 YFSETQ. CDR3 bases: TGCGCCAGCAGCCCAAACGCCGGGACAAGCTATGGCTACACCTTC. This encodes CASSPNAGTSYGYTF.

This clonotype has only a few counts. The chain recombines TRBV5-1 with TRBJ2-3; D tentatively reads TRBD1 or TRBD2 (5 bases each). V was cut by 1 base and J by 2 bases, with 23 bases left in between. Germline CDR1 reads SGHRS; CDR2 reads YFSETQ. This CDR3 contains 19 residues. CDR3 region: CASSLWSAGTTIATDTQYF. DNA of the CDR3: TGCGCCAGCAGCTTGTGGTCTGCTGGGACCACCATTGCCACAGATACGCAGTATTTT.

At least ten counts were recorded for this clonotype. This sequence joins TRBV29-1 and TRBJ2-4, with TRBD1 as a possible D gene (5 bases). Deletions cut 3 bases from V and 1 base from J, with 10 bases between. There are 14 residues in the CDR3. Germline-derived CDR1 and CDR2 are SQVTM and ANQGSEA. The CDR3 reads CSVESGKAKNIQYF. CDR3 coding DNA: TGCAGCGTTGAGTCAGGGAAGGCCAAAAACATTCAGTACTTC. The complete variable domain, with remaining parts taken from reference TRBV29-1 and TRBJ2-4, reads SAVISQKPSRDICQRGTSLTIQCQVDSQVTMMFWYRQQPGQSLTLIATANQGSEATYESGFVIDKFPISRPNLTFSTLTVSNMSPEDSSIYLCSVESGKAKNIQYFGAGTRLSVL.

This clonotype was counted between two and nine times. V and J are TRBV20-1 and TRBJ2-5, with 11 bases identical to TRBD2. The CDR3 spans 17 residues. V shed 2 bases, J shed 0 bases, and the junction held 8 bases outside the gene matches. Germline V gene data show CDR1 as DFQATT and CDR2 as SNEGSKA (reference sequence). The CDR3 DNA is TGCAGTGCTAGACTCCTACTAGCGGGGGAATACCAAGAGACCCAGTACTTC. This gives the protein CSARLLLAGEYQETQYF.

In its sample, this clonotype was seen many times. The chain links TRBV29-1 to TRBJ1-1, with 7 positions matching TRBD1. V dropped 7 bases and J dropped 0; count of bases not matched to a gene: 5. The CDR3 length is 13 residues. CDR1 and CDR2 from the germline V gene are SQVTM and ANQGSEA. The CDR3 DNA follows: TGCAGCGCCTTAGGACAGGTGAACACTGAAGCTTTCTTT. Amino acids: CSALGQVNTEAFF. The entire variable domain, with the rest obtained from reference TRBV29-1 and TRBJ1-1, is as follows: SAVISQKPSRDICQRGTSLTIQCQVDSQVTMMFWYRQQPGQSLTLIATANQGSEATYESGFVIDKFPISRPNLTFSTLTVSNMSPEDSSIYLCSALGQVNTEAFFGQGTRLTVV.

The chain couples TRBV20-1 to TRBJ1-5; D is unresolved. CDR1 and CDR2 (germline): DFQATT, SNEGSKA (reference sequence). The CDR3 is made up of 14 amino acids. Trimming pared 0 bases from V and 7 bases from J, leaving 13 bases between. CDR3 bases: TGCAGTGCTAGAGATCGGTTAGACGGCCAGCCCCAGCATTTT. It is translated as CSARDRLDGQPQHF.

The J gene is TRBJ1-1, the V gene TRBV19, with a tentative D call TRBD1 (5 bases). This CDR3 has 14 amino acids. V was pared by 4 bases and J by 2 bases, with 11 bases between. Germline values: CDR1 LNHDA, CDR2 SQIVND (reference sequence). The CDR3 loop reads CASSTRGRNTEAFF. CDR3 nucleotides: TGTGCCAGTAGTACCCGGGGCCGAAACACTGAAGCTTTCTTT.

The rearrangement links TRBV20-1 to TRBJ1-2; D call uncertain. V dropped 2 bases and J dropped 8 bases, with 15 bases sitting between them. CDR3 size: 13 residues. In germline, CDR1 is DFQATT, CDR2 SNEGSKA (reference sequence). CDR3: CSARQTALQGYTF. In nucleotides, the CDR3 is TGCAGTGCTAGACAGACCGCGCTCCAAGGCTACACCTTC.

This clonotype appeared many times. The chain uses TRBV29-1 and TRBJ2-5; TRBD1 might be the D (5 bases). The CDR3 has 13 residues. V lost 8 bases, J lost 5 bases, and 18 bases lay in between. Germline CDR1 and CDR2: SQVTM and ANQGSEA. The CDR3 bases are TGCAGCAAGAAAGGGGTGATAGAGGAGACCCAGTACTTC. Translating gives CSKKGVIEETQYF.

In this sample, this clonotype turned up many times. This chain joins TRBV4-2 and TRBJ1-5, with D unresolved. Germline V lookup: CDR1 LGHNA, CDR2 YNFKEQ. The V end lost 8 bases, the J end lost 0 bases, and 14 bases lay between the germline ends. The CDR3 totals 15 residues. The CDR3 is CASRPRHYSNQPQHF. The DNA of the CDR3 is TGTGCCAGCCGACCTAGGCACTATAGCAATCAGCCCCAGCATTTT.

The chain links TRBV12-3 or TRBV12-4 to TRBJ1-5, with 9 positions matching TRBD1. Trimming at V came to 7 bases and at J to 1 base, leaving 5 bases not matched to a gene. The CDR3 loop spans 15 amino acids. As DNA, the CDR3 is TGTGCCAGCATCAGACAGGGGGGCAGCAATCAGCCCCAGCATTTT. It codes for CASIRQGGSNQPQHF.

This sequence joins TRBV10-3 and TRBJ2-7; a weak D match, TRBD1 (5 bases). Germline V lookup: CDR1 ENHRY, CDR2 SYGVKD. V was shortened by 2 bases and J by 2 bases, with 10 bases between the two germline ends. The CDR3 loop spans 14 amino acids. CDR3 nucleotide sequence: TGTGCCATCAGTGAGACCGAAGGGGCCTACGAGCAGTACTTC. Its translation is CAISETEGAYEQYF.

In this sample, this clonotype turned up many times. V gene TRBV6-5 combines with J gene TRBJ2-7; tentatively, D is TRBD1 or TRBD2 (5 bases each). Trimming took 0 bases from V and 4 from J, leaving 16 bases between them. The CDR3 runs to 16 residues. CDR1 MNHEY and CDR2 SVGAGI come from the germline V gene. CDR3 coding DNA: TGTGCCAGCAGTTACTCGAAAGGGACGTTTGCTTACGAGCAGTACTTC. Its translation: CASSYSKGTFAYEQYF.

With respect to this clonotype: This may arise from a read error, as a much more abundant clone is one base away. The chain is built from TRBV5-1 and TRBJ2-1; D uncertain. Germline V lookup: CDR1 SGHRS, CDR2 YFSETQ. The CDR3 totals 13 residues. V lost 3 bases and J 6 bases, leaving 10 bases between the germline ends. CDR3 protein: CASSSLRVNEQFF. The CDR3 nucleotides are TGCGCCAGCAGCTCTTTGAGAGTCAATGAGCAGTTCTTC.